These 17 T cell receptor beta chains were sequenced from one sample in a study of blood T cell repertoires in COVID-19. Produced via immunoSEQ multiplex PCR; TCRdb's table is partial and in-frame only. The data hold 70,000 to 80,000 clones, with roughly 85% observed a single time. The specimen sequenced was peripheral blood. The receptors were gathered from a woman aged 80 or over with active or convalescent COVID-19.

The genes are TRBV11-2 and TRBJ2-1; TRBD2 agrees at 9 bases. Germline V gives CDR1 SGHAT, CDR2 FQNNGV. V lost 5 bases to trimming and J lost 8 bases; unmatched junction nucleotides: 10. This CDR3 region has 15 residues. The CDR3 spells CASSVVAGGHYEQFF. For the CDR3, the DNA is TGTGCCAGCAGCGTTGTTGCGGGGGGGCACTATGAGCAGTTCTTC.

The chain employs TRBV19 and TRBJ2-5, with 11 bases fitting TRBD2. CDR3 length: 15 amino acids. The trim removed 3 bases at V and 2 bases at J, leaving 2 bases unmatched. In germline, CDR1 is LNHDA, CDR2 SQIVND (reference sequence). CDR3 amino acids: CASSISGGGQETQYF. As DNA, the CDR3 is TGTGCCAGTAGTATTAGCGGGGGGGGACAAGAGACCCAGTACTTC.

This clone has more than one count but fewer than ten. The CDR3 spells CASSLAPRDNEQFF. CDR3 in DNA: TGTGCCAGCAGCTTGGCCCCGCGGGACAATGAGCAGTTCTTC. This chain joins TRBV5-5 and TRBJ2-1; D perhaps matches TRBD2 (5 bases). There are 14 residues in the CDR3. V lost 0 bases and J lost 5, with 9 bases in between. CDR1 SGHKS and CDR2 YYEKEE come from the germline V gene (reference sequence).

This clone was seen only once. V usage is TRBV7-2 and J usage is TRBJ1-5; D is undetermined. V gave up 1 base and J gave up 3 bases, with 4 bases separating them. Germline V lookup: CDR1 SGHTA, CDR2 FQGNSA. This CDR3 spans 13 amino acids. CDR3 protein: CASSLGPNQPQHF. DNA for the CDR3: TGTGCCAGCAGCTTAGGGCCCAATCAGCCCCAGCATTTT.

The CDR3 coding sequence is TGTGCCAGCGCACTCCTCTCTGGGGCCAACGTCCTGACTTTC. Translation: CASALLSGANVLTF. The chain carries TRBV11-2 and TRBJ2-6; D is unresolved. Trimming removed 8 bases at V and 0 bases at J, with 8 bases between. From germline, CDR1 is SGHAT and CDR2 FQNNGV. The CDR3 is made up of 14 amino acids.

The chain couples TRBV19 to TRBJ1-4, with 8 bases fitting TRBD1. This CDR3 spans 16 amino acids. V lost 6 bases to trimming and J lost 5 bases; unmatched junction nucleotides: 11. Per germline, CDR1 LNHDA and CDR2 SQIVND (reference sequence). This CDR3 is CASSPLRSGGNEKLFF. DNA for the CDR3: TGTGCCAGTAGCCCCCTGAGGTCAGGGGGCAATGAAAAACTGTTTTTT.

In this sample, this clone turned up a few times. The CDR3 reads CASRSEPGRNTGELFF. The CDR3 coding sequence is TGCGCCAGCAGGTCAGAGCCTGGGCGAAACACCGGGGAGCTGTTTTTT. V gene TRBV4-1 combines with J gene TRBJ2-2; D is uncertain. V was cut by 6 bases and J by 2 bases, with 16 bases left in between. This CDR3 is 16 amino acids long. CDR1 and CDR2 (germline): MGHRA, YSYEKL.

Judged by abundance, this clone is medium-sized (0.01 to 0.1%). The V gene is TRBV9, the J gene TRBJ1-5; D unresolved. V gave up 2 bases and J gave up 0 bases, with 6 bases separating them. The germline CDR1 and CDR2 sequences are SGDLS and YYNGEE. The CDR3 has 14 amino acids. The CDR3 spells CASSVGNSNQPQHF. Written as DNA, the CDR3 is TGTGCCAGCAGCGTCGGGAATAGCAATCAGCCCCAGCATTTT.

This clone was detected once. The chain combines TRBV18 with TRBJ1-5, with D tentatively TRBD1 (6 bases). With 5 bases removed from V and 6 bases from J, the gap between germline ends came to 14 bases. CDR3 length equals 14 residues. Germline lookup yields CDR1 KGHSH and CDR2 LQKENI. In DNA form, the CDR3 reads TGTGCCAGCTCAGTCAACAGGGATTCTCAGCCCCAGCATTTT. It yields the protein CASSVNRDSQPQHF.

This clone has only one observation. The gene calls are TRBV6-5 and TRBJ2-5; D is unresolved. Trimming removed 7 bases at V and 5 bases at J, with 17 bases between. Germline V gene sequence: CDR1 MNHEY, CDR2 SVGAGI. This CDR3 has 14 amino acids. This CDR3 is CASTALSSTETQYF. DNA of the CDR3: TGTGCCAGCACTGCCTTATCTTCTACGGAGACCCAGTACTTC.

The chain is built from TRBV5-1 and TRBJ2-7, with TRBD1 identical over 10 bases. Per the germline V gene, CDR1 is SGHRS and CDR2 is YFSETQ. The CDR3 consists of 16 residues. Trimming took 0 bases from V and 0 from J; bases not matched to a gene: 3. The CDR3 bases are TGCGCCAGCAGCTTGGTTGACAGGGGGCTCTCCTACGAGCAGTACTTC. It yields the protein CASSLVDRGLSYEQYF.

The CDR3 DNA sequence: TGCGCCAGCAGCTTGGAGGGAGCCGCAGATACGCAGTATTTT. Residues: CASSLEGAADTQYF. This chain links TRBV5-1 with TRBJ2-3; D may be TRBD2 (5 bases). The V gene lost 0 bases and the J gene lost 4 bases, with 9 bases spanning the gap. The CDR3 is 14 residues long. CDR1 is SGHRS and CDR2 is YFSETQ in the germline V gene. Full variable domain (missing parts from reference TRBV5-1 and TRBJ2-3): KAGVTQTPRYLIKTRGQQVTLSCSPISGHRSVSWYQQTPGQGLQFLFEYFSETQRNKGNFPGRFSGRQFSNSRSEMNVSTLELGDSALYLCASSLEGAADTQYFGPGTRLTVL.

V gene TRBV27 combines with J gene TRBJ2-3; 8 bases align to TRBD2. The CDR3 extends over 15 amino acids. Looked up from germline, CDR1 is MNHEY and CDR2 is SMNVEV (reference sequence). V lost 5 bases and J lost 3; bases outside the gene matches: 7. The CDR3 protein is CASSLSRGGTDTQYF. The CDR3 nucleotides read TGTGCCAGCAGTCTCTCACGGGGGGGTACAGATACGCAGTATTTT.

This sequence joins TRBV13 and TRBJ1-1; D possibly corresponds to TRBD1 (6 bases). The CDR3 has 14 residues. Trimming left V 2 bases short and J 5 bases short, with 12 bases between. The germline gives CDR1 PRHDT, CDR2 FYEKMQ (reference sequence). The DNA for the CDR3 is TGTGCCAGCAGCTTATTCCAGGGGCAGACTGAAGCTTTCTTT. It translates to CASSLFQGQTEAFF.

The chain links TRBV28 to TRBJ1-2; D ambiguous. The CDR3 sequence is 12 residues long. Germline V gene sequence: CDR1 MDHEN, CDR2 SYDVKM. Between the trimmed V and J ends, which lost 11 bases and 2 bases, there was a span of 12 bases. The CDR3 loop is CAGNSGNYGYTF. The DNA for the CDR3 is TGTGCCGGCAACTCGGGAAACTATGGCTACACCTTC.

This rearrangement joins TRBV7-9 to TRBJ2-1; 11 bases fit TRBD1. Germline CDR1 is SEHNR and CDR2 is FQNEAQ (reference sequence). The CDR3 consists of 12 residues. After removal of 11 bases from V and 4 bases from J, the junction contained 1 base not matched to a gene. The chain's CDR3 is CAGQGAYNEQFF. The CDR3 DNA reads TGTGCCGGACAGGGGGCTTACAATGAGCAGTTCTTC. Supplemented by reference TRBV7-9 and TRBJ2-1, the full variable domain reads DTGVSQNPRHKITKRGQNVTFRCDPISEHNRLYWYRQTLGQGPEFLTYFQNEAQLEKSRLLSDRFSAERPKGSFSTLEIQRTEQGDSAMYLCAGQGAYNEQFFGPGTRLTVL.

The chain recombines TRBV7-2 with TRBJ2-5; 14 nucleotides match TRBD2. Germline CDR1 and CDR2: SGHTA and FQGNSA. After removal of 5 bases from V and 6 bases from J, the junction contained 5 bases not matched to a gene. The length of the CDR3 is 15 residues. CDR3 sequence: CASSTGTSGGQTQYF. The CDR3 DNA sequence: TGTGCCAGCAGCACAGGGACTAGCGGGGGACAGACCCAGTACTTC. The full variable domain, in which reference TRBV7-2 and TRBJ2-5 provide the parts outside the CDR3, is GAGVSQSPSNKVTEKGKDVELRCDPISGHTALYWYRQSLGQGLEFLIYFQGNSAPDKSGLPSDRFSAERTGGSVSTLTIQRTQQEDSAVYLCASSTGTSGGQTQYFGPGTRLLVL.